The T cell receptor (beta chain) under discussion was sequenced for a study of blood T cells in healthy people across ages. Comment on this clonotype: A read error may account for a junction end that differs from germline.

Isolated per sample were at least 7 million PBMCs. A sample-barcoded 5' primer and a J-beta primer mix were used in a second PCR of roughly 7 to 11 cycles. A tag from a template-switch adaptor with 12 random nucleotides marked each cDNA molecule. Each CDR3 protein is one row after TCRdb ran MiXCR on the 5' RACE reads. The data show fewer than 2 million distinct CDR3 sequences, roughly two fifths seen once. Input material: blood. The TCR sequence derives from a human donor in good health.

CDR3 DNA sequence: TGTGCCAGCAGCACGGGACCGCCTTTTGATGAGCAGTTTTTC. Translation gives CASSTGPPFDEQFF. This rearrangement joins TRBV7-3 to TRBJ2-1, with D perhaps being TRBD1 or TRBD2 (5 bases each). This CDR3 spans 14 amino acids. In germline, CDR1 is SGHTA, CDR2 FQGTGA.